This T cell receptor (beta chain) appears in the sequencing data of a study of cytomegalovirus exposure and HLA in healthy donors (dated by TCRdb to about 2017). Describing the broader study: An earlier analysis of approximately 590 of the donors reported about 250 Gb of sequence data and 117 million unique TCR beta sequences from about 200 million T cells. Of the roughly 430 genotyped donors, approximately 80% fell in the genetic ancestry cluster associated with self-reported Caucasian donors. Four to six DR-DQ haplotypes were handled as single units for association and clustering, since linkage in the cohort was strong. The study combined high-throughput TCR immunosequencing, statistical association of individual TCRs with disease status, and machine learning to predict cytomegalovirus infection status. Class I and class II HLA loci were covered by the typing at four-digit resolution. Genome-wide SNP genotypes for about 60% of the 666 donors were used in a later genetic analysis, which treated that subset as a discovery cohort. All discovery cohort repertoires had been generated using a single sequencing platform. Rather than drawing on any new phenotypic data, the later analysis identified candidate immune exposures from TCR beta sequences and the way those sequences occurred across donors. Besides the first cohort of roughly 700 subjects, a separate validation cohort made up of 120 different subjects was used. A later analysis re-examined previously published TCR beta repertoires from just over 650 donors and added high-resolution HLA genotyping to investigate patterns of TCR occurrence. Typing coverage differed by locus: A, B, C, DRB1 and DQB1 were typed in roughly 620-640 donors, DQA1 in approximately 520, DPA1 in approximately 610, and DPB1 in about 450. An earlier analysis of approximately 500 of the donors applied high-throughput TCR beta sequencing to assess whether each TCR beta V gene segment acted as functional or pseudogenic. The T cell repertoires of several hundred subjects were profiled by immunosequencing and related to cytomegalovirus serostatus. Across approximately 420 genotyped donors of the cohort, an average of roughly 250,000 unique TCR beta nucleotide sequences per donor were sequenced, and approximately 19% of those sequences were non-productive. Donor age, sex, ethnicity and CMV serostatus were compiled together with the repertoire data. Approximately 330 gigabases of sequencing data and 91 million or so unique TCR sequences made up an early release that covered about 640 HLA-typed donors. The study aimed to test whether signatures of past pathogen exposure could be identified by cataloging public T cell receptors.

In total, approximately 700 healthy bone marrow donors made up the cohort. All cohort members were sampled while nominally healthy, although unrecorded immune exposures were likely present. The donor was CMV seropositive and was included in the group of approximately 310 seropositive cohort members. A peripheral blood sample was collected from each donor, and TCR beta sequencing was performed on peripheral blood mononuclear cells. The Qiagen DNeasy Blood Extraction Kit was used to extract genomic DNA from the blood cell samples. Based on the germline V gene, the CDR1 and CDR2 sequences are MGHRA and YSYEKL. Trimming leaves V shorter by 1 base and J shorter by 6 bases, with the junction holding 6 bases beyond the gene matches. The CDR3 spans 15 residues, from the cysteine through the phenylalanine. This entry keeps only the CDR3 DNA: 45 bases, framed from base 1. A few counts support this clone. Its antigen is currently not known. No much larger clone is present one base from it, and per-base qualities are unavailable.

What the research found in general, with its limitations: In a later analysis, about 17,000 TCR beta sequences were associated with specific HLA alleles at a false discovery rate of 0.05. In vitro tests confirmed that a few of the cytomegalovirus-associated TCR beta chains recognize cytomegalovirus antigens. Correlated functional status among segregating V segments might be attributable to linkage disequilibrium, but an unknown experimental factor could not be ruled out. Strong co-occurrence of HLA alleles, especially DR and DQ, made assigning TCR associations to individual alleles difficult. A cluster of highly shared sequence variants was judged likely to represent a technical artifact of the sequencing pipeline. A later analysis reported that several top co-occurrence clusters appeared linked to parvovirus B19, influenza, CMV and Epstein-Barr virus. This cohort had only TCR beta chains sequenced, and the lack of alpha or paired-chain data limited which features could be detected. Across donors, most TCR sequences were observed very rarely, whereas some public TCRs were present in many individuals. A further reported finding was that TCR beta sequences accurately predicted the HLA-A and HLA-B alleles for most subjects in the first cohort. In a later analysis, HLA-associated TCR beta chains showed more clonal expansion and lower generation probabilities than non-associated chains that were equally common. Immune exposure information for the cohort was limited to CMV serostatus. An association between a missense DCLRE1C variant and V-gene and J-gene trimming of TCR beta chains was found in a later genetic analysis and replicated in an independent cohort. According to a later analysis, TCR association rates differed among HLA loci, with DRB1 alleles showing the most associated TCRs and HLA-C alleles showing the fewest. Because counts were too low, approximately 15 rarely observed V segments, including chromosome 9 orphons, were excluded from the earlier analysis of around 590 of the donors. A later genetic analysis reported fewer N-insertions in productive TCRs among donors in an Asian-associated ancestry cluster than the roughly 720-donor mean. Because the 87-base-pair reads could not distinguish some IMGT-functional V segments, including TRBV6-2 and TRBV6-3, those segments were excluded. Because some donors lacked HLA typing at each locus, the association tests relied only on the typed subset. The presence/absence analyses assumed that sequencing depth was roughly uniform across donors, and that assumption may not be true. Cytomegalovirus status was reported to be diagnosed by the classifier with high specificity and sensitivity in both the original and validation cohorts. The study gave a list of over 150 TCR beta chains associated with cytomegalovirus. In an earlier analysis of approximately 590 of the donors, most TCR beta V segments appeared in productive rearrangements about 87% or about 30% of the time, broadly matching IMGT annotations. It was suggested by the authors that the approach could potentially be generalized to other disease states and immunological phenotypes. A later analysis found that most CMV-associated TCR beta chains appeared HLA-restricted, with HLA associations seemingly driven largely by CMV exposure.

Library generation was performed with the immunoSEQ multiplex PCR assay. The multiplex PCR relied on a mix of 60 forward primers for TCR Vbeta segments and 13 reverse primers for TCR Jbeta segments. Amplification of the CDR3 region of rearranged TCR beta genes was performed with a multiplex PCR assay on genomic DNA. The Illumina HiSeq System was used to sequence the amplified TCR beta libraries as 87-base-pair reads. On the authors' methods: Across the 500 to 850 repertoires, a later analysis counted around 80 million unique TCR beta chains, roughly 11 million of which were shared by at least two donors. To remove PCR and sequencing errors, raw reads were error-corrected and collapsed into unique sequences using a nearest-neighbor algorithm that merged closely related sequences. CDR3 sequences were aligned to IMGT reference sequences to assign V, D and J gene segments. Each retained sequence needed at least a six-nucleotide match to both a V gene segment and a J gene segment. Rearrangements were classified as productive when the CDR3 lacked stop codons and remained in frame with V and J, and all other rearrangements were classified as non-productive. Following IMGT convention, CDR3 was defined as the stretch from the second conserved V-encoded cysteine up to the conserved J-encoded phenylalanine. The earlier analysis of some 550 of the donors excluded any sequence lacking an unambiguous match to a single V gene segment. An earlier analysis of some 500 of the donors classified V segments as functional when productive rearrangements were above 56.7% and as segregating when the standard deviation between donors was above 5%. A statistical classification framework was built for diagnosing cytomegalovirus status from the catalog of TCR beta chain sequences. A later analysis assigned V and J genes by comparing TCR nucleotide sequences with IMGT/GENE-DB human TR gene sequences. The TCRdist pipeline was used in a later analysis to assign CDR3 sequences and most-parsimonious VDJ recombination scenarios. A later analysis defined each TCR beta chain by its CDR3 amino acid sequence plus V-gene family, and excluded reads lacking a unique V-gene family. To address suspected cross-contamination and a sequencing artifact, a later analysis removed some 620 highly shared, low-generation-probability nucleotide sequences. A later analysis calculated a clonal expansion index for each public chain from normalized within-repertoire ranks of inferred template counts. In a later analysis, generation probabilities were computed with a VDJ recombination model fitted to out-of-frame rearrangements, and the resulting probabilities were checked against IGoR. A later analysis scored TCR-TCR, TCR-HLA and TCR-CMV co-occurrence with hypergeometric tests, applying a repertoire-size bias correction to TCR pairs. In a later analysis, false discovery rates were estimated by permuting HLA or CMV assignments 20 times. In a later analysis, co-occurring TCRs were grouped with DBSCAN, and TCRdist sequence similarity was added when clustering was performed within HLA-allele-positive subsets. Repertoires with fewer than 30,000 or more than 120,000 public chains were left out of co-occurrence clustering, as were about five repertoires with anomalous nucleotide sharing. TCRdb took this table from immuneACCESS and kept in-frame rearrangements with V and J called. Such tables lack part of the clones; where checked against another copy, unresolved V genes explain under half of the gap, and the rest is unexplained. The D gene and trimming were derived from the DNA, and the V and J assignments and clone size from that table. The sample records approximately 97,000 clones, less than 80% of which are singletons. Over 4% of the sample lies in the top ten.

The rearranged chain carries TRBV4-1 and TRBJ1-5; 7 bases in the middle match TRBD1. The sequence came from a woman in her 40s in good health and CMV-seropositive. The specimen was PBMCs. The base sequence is TGCGCCAGCAGCCAAGGGGGACAGTCGAGTCAGCCCCAGCATTTT. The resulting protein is CASSQGGQSSQPQHF.